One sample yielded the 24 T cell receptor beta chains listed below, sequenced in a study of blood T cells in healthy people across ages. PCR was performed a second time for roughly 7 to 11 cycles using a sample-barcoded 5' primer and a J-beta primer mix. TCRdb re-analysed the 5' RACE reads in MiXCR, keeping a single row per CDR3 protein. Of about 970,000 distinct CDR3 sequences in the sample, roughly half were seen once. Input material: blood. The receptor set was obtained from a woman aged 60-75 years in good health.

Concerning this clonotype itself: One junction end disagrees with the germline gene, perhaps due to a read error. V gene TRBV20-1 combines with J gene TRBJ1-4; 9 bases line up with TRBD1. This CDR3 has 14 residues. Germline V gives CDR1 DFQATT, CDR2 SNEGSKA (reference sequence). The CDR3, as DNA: TGCAGTGCTAGAGAAGGGACAGGGCCTGAAAAACCGTTTTTT. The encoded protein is CSAREGTGPEKPFF.

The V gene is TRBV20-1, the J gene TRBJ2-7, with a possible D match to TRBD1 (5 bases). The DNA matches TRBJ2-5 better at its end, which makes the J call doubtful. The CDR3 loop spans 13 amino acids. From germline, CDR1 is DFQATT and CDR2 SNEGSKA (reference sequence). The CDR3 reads CSARGPGMETQYF. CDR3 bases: TGCAGTGCTAGAGGTCCAGGGATGGAGACCCAGTACTTC.

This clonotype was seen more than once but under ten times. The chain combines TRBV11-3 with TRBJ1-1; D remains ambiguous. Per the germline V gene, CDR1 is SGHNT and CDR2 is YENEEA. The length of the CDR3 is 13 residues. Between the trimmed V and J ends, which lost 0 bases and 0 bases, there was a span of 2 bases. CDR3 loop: CASSLDMNTEAFF. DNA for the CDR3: TGTGCCAGCAGCTTAGACATGAACACTGAAGCTTTCTTT.

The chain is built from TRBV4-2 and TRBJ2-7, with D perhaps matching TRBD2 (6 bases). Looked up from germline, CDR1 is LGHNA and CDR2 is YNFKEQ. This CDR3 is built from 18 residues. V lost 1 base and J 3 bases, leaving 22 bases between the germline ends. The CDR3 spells CASSQAGPPAGGFYEQYF. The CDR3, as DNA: TGTGCCAGCAGCCAAGCTGGGCCCCCAGCGGGTGGGTTCTACGAGCAGTACTTC.

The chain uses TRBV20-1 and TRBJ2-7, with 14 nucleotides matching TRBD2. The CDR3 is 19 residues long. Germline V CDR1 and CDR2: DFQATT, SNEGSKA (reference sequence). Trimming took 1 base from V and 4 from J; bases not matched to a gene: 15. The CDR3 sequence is CSARGRLAGGQGQAYEQYF. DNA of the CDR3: TGCAGTGCTAGAGGAAGACTAGCGGGAGGGCAGGGTCAGGCTTACGAGCAGTACTTC.

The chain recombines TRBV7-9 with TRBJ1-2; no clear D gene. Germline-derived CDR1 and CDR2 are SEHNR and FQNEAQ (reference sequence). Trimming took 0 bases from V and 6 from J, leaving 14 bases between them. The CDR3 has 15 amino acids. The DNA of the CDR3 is TGTGCCAGCAGCTTAGCAGGGAAGGTTTACGATGGCTACACCTTC. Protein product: CASSLAGKVYDGYTF.

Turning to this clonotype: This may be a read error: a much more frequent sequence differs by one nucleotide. The CDR3 here is CASSSDGLAGNEQYF. The DNA for the CDR3 is TGTGCCAGCAGTTCCGACGGACTAGCGGGAAATGAGCAGTACTTC. The chain recombines TRBV6-2 or TRBV6-3 with TRBJ2-5; 12 positions match TRBD2. This CDR3 has 15 amino acids. The germline CDR1 and CDR2 sequences are MNHEY and SVGEGT. The junction had 11 bases not matched to a gene; V was cut back by 4 bases and J by 11 bases.

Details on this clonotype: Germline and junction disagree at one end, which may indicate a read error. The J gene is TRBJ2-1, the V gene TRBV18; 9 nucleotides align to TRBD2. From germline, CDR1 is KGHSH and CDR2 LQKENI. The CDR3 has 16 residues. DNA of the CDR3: TGCGCCAGCTCACCACCGGCGGGAGGGTCCCACAATGAGCAGTTCTTC. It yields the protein CASSPPAGGSHNEQFF.

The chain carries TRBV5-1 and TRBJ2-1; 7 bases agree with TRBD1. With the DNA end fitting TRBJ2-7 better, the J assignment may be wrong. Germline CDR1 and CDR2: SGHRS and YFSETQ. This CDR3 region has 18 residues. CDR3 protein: CASSLYPPRQGDHNEQYF. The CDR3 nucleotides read TGCGCCAGCAGCTTGTATCCCCCACGGCAGGGGGACCACAATGAGCAGTACTTC.

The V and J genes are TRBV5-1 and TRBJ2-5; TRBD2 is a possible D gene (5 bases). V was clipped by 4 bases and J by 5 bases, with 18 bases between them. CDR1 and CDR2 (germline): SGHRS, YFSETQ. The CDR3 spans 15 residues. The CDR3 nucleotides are TGCGCCAGCAGCCCCGAGACTATCGGGGAGGAGACCCAGTACTTC. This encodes CASSPETIGEETQYF.

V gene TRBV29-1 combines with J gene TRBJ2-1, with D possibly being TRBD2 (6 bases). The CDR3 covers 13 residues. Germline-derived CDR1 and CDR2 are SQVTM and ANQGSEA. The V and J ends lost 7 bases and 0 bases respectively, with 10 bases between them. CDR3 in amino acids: CSGTITSYNEQFF. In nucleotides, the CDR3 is TGCAGCGGGACTATTACCTCCTACAATGAGCAGTTCTTC.

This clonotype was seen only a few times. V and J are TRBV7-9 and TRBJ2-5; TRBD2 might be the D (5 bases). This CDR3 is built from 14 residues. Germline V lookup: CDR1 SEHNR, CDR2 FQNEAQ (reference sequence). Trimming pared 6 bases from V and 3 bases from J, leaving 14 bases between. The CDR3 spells CASRKAAGKETQYF. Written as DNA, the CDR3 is TGTGCCAGCAGGAAAGCGGCGGGTAAAGAGACCCAGTACTTC.

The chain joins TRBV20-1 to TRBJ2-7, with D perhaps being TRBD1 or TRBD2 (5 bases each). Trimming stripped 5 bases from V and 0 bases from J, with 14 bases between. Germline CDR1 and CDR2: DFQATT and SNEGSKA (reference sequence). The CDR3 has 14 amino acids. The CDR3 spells CSAAGTASSYEQYF. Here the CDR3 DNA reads TGCAGTGCTGCCGGGACGGCTAGCTCCTACGAGCAGTACTTC.

For the CDR3, the DNA is TGCAGTGCCCACTCCGGGACTAGCGGCTACAATGAGCAGTTCTTC. Its translation is CSAHSGTSGYNEQFF. The chain combines TRBV20-1 with TRBJ2-1, with 11 bases identical to TRBD2. CDR1 DFQATT and CDR2 SNEGSKA come from the germline V gene (reference sequence). The ends lost 6 bases at V and 3 bases at J; junction bases unmatched: 7. The CDR3 consists of 15 residues.

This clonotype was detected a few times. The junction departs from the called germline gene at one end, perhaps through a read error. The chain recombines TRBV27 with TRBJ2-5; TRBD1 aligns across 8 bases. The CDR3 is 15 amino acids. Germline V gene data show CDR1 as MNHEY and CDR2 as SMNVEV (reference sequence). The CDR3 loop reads CASSLGQGAVETQYF. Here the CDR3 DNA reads TGTGCCAGCAGTTTGGGGCAGGGGGCGGTCGAGACTCAGTACTTC.

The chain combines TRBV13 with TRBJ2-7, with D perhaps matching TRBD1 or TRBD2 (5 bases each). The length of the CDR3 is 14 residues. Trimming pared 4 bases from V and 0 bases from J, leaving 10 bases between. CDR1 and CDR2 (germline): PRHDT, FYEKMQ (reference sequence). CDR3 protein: CASSSLRGSYEQYF. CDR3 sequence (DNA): TGTGCCAGCAGCTCATTGAGGGGCTCCTACGAGCAGTACTTC.

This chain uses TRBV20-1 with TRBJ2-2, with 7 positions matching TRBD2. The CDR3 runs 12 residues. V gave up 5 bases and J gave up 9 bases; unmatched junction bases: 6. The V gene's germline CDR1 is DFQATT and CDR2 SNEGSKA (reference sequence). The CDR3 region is CSASQGGRELFF. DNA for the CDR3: TGCAGTGCTTCGCAGGGAGGGAGGGAGCTGTTTTTT.

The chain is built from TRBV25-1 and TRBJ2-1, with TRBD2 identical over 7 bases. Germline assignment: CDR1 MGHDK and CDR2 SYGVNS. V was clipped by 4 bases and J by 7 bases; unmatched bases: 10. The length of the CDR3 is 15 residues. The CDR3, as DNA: TGTGCCAGCAGTGGGGAGCGGGGCCTCTGGAATGAGCAGTTCTTC. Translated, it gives CASSGERGLWNEQFF.

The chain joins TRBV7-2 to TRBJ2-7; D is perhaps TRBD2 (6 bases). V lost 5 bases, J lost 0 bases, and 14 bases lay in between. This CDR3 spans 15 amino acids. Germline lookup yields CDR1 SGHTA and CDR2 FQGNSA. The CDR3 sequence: CASSTKRGYSYEQYF. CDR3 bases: TGTGCCAGCAGCACCAAACGGGGGTACTCCTACGAGCAGTACTTC.

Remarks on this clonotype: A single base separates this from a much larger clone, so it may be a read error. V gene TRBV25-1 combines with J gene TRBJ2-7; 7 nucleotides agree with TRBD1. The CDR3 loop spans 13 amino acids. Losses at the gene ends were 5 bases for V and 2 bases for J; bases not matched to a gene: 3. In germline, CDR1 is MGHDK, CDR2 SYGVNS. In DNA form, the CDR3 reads TGTGCCAGCAGTCAGACAGGGACCTACGAGCAGTACTTC. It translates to CASSQTGTYEQYF.

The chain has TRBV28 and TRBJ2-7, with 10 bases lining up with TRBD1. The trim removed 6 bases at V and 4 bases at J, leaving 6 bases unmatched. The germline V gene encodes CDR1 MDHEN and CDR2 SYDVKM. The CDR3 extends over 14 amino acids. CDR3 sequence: CASSPRTGGYEQYF. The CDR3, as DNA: TGTGCCAGCAGCCCCCGGACAGGGGGGTACGAGCAGTACTTC.

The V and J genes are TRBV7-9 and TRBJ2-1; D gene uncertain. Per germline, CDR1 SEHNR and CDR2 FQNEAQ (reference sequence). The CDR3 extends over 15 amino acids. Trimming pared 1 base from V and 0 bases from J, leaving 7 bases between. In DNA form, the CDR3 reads TGTGCCAGCAGCTTAGGCTCGAGCTCCTACAATGAGCAGTTCTTC. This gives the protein CASSLGSSSYNEQFF.

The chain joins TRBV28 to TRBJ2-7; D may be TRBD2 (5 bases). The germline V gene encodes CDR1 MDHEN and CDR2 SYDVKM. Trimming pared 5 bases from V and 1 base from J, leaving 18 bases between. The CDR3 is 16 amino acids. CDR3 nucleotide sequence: TGTGCCAGCAGTCCCCTTAGAAAGCGGCTATCCTACGAGCAGTACTTC. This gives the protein CASSPLRKRLSYEQYF.

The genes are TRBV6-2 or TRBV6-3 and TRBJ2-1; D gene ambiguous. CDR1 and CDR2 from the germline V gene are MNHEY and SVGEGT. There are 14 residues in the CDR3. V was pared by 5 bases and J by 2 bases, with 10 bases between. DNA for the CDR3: TGTGCCAGCAGTGCAACCGGAACCTACAATGAGCAGTTCTTC. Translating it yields CASSATGTYNEQFF.